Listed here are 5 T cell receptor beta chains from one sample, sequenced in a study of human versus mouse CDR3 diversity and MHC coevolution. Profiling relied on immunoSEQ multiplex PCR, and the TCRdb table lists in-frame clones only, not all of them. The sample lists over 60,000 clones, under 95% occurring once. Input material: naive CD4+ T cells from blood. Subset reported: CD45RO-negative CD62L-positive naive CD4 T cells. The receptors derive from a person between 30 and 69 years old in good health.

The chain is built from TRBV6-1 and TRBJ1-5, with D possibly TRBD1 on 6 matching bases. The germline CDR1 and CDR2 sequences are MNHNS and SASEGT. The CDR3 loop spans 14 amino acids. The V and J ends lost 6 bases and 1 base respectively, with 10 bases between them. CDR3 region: CASRQGWSNQPQHF. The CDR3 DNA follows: TGTGCCAGCAGACAGGGTTGGAGCAATCAGCCCCAGCATTTT.

CDR3 protein: CASSFVGGNTEAFF. In nucleotides, the CDR3 is TGCGCCAGCAGCTTTGTGGGGGGGAACACTGAAGCTTTCTTT. The rearrangement links TRBV5-1 to TRBJ1-1; tentatively, D is TRBD1 (5 bases). There are 14 residues in the CDR3. Between the trimmed V and J ends, which lost 2 bases and 1 base, there was a span of 9 bases. Germline-derived CDR1 and CDR2 are SGHRS and YFSETQ.

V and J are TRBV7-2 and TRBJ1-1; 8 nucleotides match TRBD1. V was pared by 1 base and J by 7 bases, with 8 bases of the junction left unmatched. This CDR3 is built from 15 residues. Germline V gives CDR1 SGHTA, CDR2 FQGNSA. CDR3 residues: CASSLVATGVVEAFF. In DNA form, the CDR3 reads TGTGCCAGCAGCTTAGTGGCGACAGGGGTGGTTGAAGCTTTCTTT.

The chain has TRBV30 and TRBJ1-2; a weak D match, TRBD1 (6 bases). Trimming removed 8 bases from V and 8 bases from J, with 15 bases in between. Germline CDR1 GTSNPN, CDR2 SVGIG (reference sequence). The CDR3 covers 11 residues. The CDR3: CAATGLGGYTF. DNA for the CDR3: TGTGCCGCCACAGGGTTAGGGGGCTACACCTTC.

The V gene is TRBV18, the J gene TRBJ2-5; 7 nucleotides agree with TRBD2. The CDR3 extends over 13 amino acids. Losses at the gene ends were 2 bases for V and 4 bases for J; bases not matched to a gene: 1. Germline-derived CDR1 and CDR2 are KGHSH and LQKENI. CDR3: CASSPGEGETQYF. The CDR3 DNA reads TGTGCCAGCTCACCAGGGGAGGGAGAGACCCAGTACTTC.